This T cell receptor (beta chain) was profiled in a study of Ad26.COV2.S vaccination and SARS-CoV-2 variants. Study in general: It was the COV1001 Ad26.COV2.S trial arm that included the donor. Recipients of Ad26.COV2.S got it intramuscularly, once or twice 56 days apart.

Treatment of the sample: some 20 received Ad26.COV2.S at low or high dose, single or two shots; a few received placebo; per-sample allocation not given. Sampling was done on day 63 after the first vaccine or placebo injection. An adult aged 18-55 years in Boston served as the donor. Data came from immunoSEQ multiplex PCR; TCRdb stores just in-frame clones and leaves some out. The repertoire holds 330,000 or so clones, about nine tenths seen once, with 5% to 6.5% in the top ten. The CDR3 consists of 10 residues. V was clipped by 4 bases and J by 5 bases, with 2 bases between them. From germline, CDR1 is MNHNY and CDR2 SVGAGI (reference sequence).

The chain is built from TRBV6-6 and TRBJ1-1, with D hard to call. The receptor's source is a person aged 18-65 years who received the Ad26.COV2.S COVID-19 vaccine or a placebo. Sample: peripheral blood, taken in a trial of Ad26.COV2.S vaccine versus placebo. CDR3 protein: CASSFTEAFF. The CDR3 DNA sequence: TGTGCCAGCAGTTTTACTGAAGCTTTCTTT.